The 23 T cell receptor beta chains below come from one sample, sequenced in a study of post-analysis software for immune sequencing data. Study findings and constraints: Comparison of patients with controls showed five or six TRBV segments more frequent in patients, TRBV5-6, TRBV5-1 and TRBV20-1 among them.

Every TCR beta cDNA library bore unique molecular identifiers. MiXCR, run by TCRdb on the PCR reads, gives a single entry per CDR3 protein. The sample records approximately 770,000 distinct CDR3 sequences, roughly 46% being singletons. Their target antigens are unknown. Sequences were obtained from blood. The receptors come from a girl aged 10-17 years with multiple sclerosis.

This clonotype came up a few times. This chain links TRBV29-1 with TRBJ2-4; TRBD1 matches 8 bases. CDR1 and CDR2 from the germline V gene are SQVTM and ANQGSEA. The CDR3 extends over 16 amino acids. V gave up 4 bases and J gave up 2 bases; unmatched junction bases: 10. CDR3 nucleotides: TGCAGCGTTGTCGACCCAGGGGGCCGACCCAAAAACATTCAGTACTTC. Translated: CSVVDPGGRPKNIQYF. The whole variable domain, remainder taken from reference TRBV29-1 and TRBJ2-4, is SAVISQKPSRDICQRGTSLTIQCQVDSQVTMMFWYRQQPGQSLTLIATANQGSEATYESGFVIDKFPISRPNLTFSTLTVSNMSPEDSSIYLCSVVDPGGRPKNIQYFGAGTRLSVL.

This chain joins TRBV11-2 and TRBJ2-7, with 8 bases that match TRBD1. CDR3 length: 14 residues. Germline loops: CDR1 SGHAT, CDR2 FQNNGV. V shed 5 bases, J shed 3 bases, and the junction held 6 bases outside the gene matches. The CDR3 here is CASSVGTGFYEQYF. The CDR3 nucleotides read TGTGCCAGCAGCGTAGGGACAGGATTCTACGAGCAGTACTTC. Full variable domain (remainder filled in from reference TRBV11-2 and TRBJ2-7): EAGVAQSPRYKIIEKRQSVAFWCNPISGHATLYWYQQILGQGPKLLIQFQNNGVVDDSQLPKDRFSAERLKGVDSTLKIQPAKLEDSAVYLCASSVGTGFYEQYFGPGTRLTVT.

A remark on this clonotype: At one end, the junction sequence differs from germline, possibly due to a read error. The V gene is TRBV29-1, the J gene TRBJ2-5; D is uncertain. Germline CDR1 reads SQVTM; CDR2 reads ANQGSEA. The CDR3 extends over 13 amino acids. The CDR3: CSARVSGASDQYF. CDR3 in DNA: TGCAGCGCCCGGGTCTCGGGCGCCTCCGATCAGTATTTC. Using reference TRBV29-1 and TRBJ2-5 for the parts outside the CDR3, the full variable domain is SAVISQKPSRDICQRGTSLTIQCQVDSQVTMMFWYRQQPGQSLTLIATANQGSEATYESGFVIDKFPISRPNLTFSTLTVSNMSPEDSSIYLCSARVSGASDQYFGPGTRLLVL.

The V call is TRBV6-5, the J call TRBJ2-6; unclear D gene. V was clipped by 6 bases and J by 0 bases, with 9 bases between them. The CDR3 spans 15 residues. CDR1 and CDR2 from the germline V gene are MNHEY and SVGAGI. CDR3 region: CASSADNSGANVLTF. CDR3 bases: TGTGCCAGCAGCGCTGACAACTCTGGGGCCAACGTCCTGACTTTC.

V and J are TRBV28 and TRBJ2-7; 7 nucleotides match TRBD2. The CDR3 spans 15 residues. Germline values: CDR1 MDHEN, CDR2 SYDVKM. The ends lost 5 bases at V and 2 bases at J; junction bases unmatched: 9. The CDR3: CASSPRVGGTYEQYF. DNA for the CDR3: TGTGCCAGCAGTCCAAGGGTGGGAGGGACCTACGAGCAGTACTTC. Combining the CDR3 with reference TRBV28 and TRBJ2-7 gives the whole variable domain DVKVTQSSRYLVKRTGEKVFLECVQDMDHENMFWYRQDPGLGLRLIYFSYDVKMKEKGDIPEGYSVSREKKERFSLILESASTNQTSMYLCASSPRVGGTYEQYFGPGTRLTVT.

The sample holds a few counts of this clonotype. The V gene is TRBV14, the J gene TRBJ2-1; 8 positions agree with TRBD2. The V gene end was trimmed by 1 base and the J gene end by 2 bases; junction bases not matched to a gene: 7. The CDR3 is made up of 17 amino acids. Germline V gene sequence: CDR1 SGHDN, CDR2 FVKESK. CDR3 sequence (DNA): TGTGCCAGCAGCCAAGTATACGGGAGGGGCCCCTACAATGAGCAGTTCTTC. Translated, it gives CASSQVYGRGPYNEQFF. Complete variable domain (other parts from reference TRBV14 and TRBJ2-1): EAGVTQFPSHSVIEKGQTVTLRCDPISGHDNLYWYRRVMGKEIKFLLHFVKESKQDESGMPNNRFLAERTGGTYSTLKVQPAELEDSGVYFCASSQVYGRGPYNEQFFGPGTRLTVL.

This chain joins TRBV7-8 and TRBJ2-1; 10 positions match TRBD2. Looked up from germline, CDR1 is SGHVS and CDR2 is FQNEAQ. This CDR3 is built from 16 residues. The ends lost 3 bases at V and 0 bases at J; junction bases unmatched: 2. The CDR3 DNA follows: TGTGCCAGCAGCTTTACTAGCGGGAACTCCTACAATGAGCAGTTCTTC. This codes for CASSFTSGNSYNEQFF.

As concerns this clonotype: The junction departs from germline at one end; a sequencing error may be responsible. This chain connects TRBV6-6 to TRBJ1-2, with a possible D match to TRBD1 (6 bases). Germline V gene data show CDR1 as MNHNY and CDR2 as SVGAGI (reference sequence). This CDR3 contains 13 residues. This chain's CDR3 is CASSHSGTSGYTF. Written as DNA, the CDR3 is TGTGCCAGCAGTCACTCCGGGACATCTGGCTACACCTTC.

This clonotype was seen more than once but under ten times. The genes are TRBV14 and TRBJ2-7, with a tentative D call TRBD2 (5 bases). CDR1 SGHDN and CDR2 FVKESK come from the germline V gene. With 5 bases removed from V and 4 bases from J, the gap between germline ends came to 9 bases. This CDR3 spans 12 amino acids. CDR3: CASSADWYEQYF. The CDR3 nucleotides read TGTGCCAGCAGCGCGGACTGGTACGAGCAGTACTTC.

A single count supports this clonotype. The chain links TRBV7-9 to TRBJ1-2, with D unclear. There are 16 residues in the CDR3. Deletions cut 2 bases from V and 2 bases from J, with 15 bases between. Germline V lookup: CDR1 SEHNR, CDR2 FQNEAQ (reference sequence). The CDR3: CASSLPTGTKNYGYTF. CDR3 nucleotide sequence: TGTGCCAGCAGCTTACCGACGGGAACCAAGAACTATGGCTACACCTTC.

In its sample, this clonotype was seen a few times. This chain connects TRBV5-6 to TRBJ1-2; tentative D call: TRBD1 (6 bases). This CDR3 comprises 16 residues. Trimming took off 4 bases at V and 3 bases at J, with 19 bases between the two ends. CDR1 and CDR2 from the germline V gene are SGHDT and YYEEEE. The CDR3: CASSAGQLISYYGYTF. In DNA form, the CDR3 reads TGTGCCAGCAGCGCCGGACAGCTTATCTCCTACTATGGCTACACCTTC.

The V call is TRBV7-9, the J call TRBJ1-2, with D maybe TRBD1 (6 bases). V was cut by 2 bases and J by 8 bases, with 21 bases left in between. Germline values: CDR1 SEHNR, CDR2 FQNEAQ (reference sequence). This CDR3 has 16 amino acids. This chain's CDR3 is CASSLRGHRDGTGYTF. The CDR3 DNA is TGTGCCAGCAGCTTAAGGGGCCACAGGGATGGGACGGGCTACACCTTC.

This clonotype was seen a handful of times. The V gene is TRBV6-5, the J gene TRBJ2-5; 12 positions match TRBD2. The V gene end was trimmed by 0 bases and the J gene end by 5 bases; junction bases not matched to a gene: 10. The CDR3 has 18 residues. The germline V gene has CDR1 MNHEY and CDR2 SVGAGI. CDR3 coding DNA: TGTGCCAGCAGTTACTCGAGTGAGGGACTAGCGGGTGGGGAGACCCAGTACTTC. This sequence encodes CASSYSSEGLAGGETQYF.

This clonotype turned up a few times. The chain links TRBV27 to TRBJ2-5; 10 bases match TRBD1. Per germline, CDR1 MNHEY and CDR2 SMNVEV (reference sequence). V trimming: 0 bases; J trimming: 1 base; junction bases outside the gene matches: 2. The CDR3 has 16 residues. The CDR3: CASSLSGQGIQETQYF. DNA for the CDR3: TGTGCCAGCAGTTTATCGGGACAGGGGATCCAAGAGACCCAGTACTTC.

Only one count was recorded for this clonotype. The chain recombines TRBV4-1 with TRBJ2-5; TRBD1 or TRBD2 may be the D gene (5 bases each). The DNA end is more similar to TRBJ2-7, so the J call may be wrong. CDR3 length: 18 residues. CDR1 is MGHRA, CDR2 YSYEKL, per germline. DNA of the CDR3: TGCGCCAGCAGCCAAGAAGAGGGGTCATCAAAGCCATTCTACGAGCAGTACTTC. This sequence encodes CASSQEEGSSKPFYEQYF.

This clonotype was counted only a few times. The rearrangement links TRBV4-3 to TRBJ2-7, with 7 positions matching TRBD2. The J call may be wrong; the DNA end is better matched by TRBJ2-5. The germline CDR1 and CDR2 sequences are LGHNA and YSLEER. The CDR3 contains 15 residues. The CDR3 is CASSQGGGVQETQYF. CDR3 nucleotides: TGCGCCAGCAGCCAAGGGGGAGGGGTCCAAGAGACCCAGTACTTC.

V is TRBV12-3 or TRBV12-4 and J is TRBJ2-3, with 8 nucleotides matching TRBD2. With V trimmed by 7 bases and J by 5 bases, 11 bases remained unmatched. This CDR3 is 15 amino acids long. This chain's CDR3 is CASNPRSGSGDTQYF. The CDR3 nucleotides are TGTGCCAGCAACCCGAGGAGCGGGAGCGGAGATACGCAGTATTTT.

The genes are TRBV20-1 and TRBJ2-7; D may be TRBD2 (5 bases). The V and J ends lost 1 base and 4 bases respectively, with 14 bases between them. The CDR3 is made up of 14 amino acids. Germline V gene lookup returns CDR1 DFQATT and CDR2 SNEGSKA (reference sequence). CDR3 sequence reads: CSARAPGLRYEQYF. CDR3 DNA: TGCAGTGCTAGAGCCCCAGGACTGAGGTACGAGCAGTACTTC.

This chain uses TRBV2 with TRBJ1-1; 8 nucleotides match TRBD1. The CDR3 is made up of 12 amino acids. Germline values: CDR1 SNHLY, CDR2 FYNNEI. Germline trimming cut 9 bases from V and 4 bases from J; bases unmatched to any gene: 4. For the CDR3, the DNA is TGTGCCAGAAGAACAGGGGGCACTGAAGCTTTCTTT. It specifies CARRTGGTEAFF. Based on the CDR3 plus reference TRBV2 and TRBJ1-1, the full variable domain is EPEVTQTPSHQVTQMGQEVILRCVPISNHLYFYWYRQILGQKVEFLVSFYNNEISEKSEIFDDQFSVERPDGSNFTLKIRSTKLEDSAMYFCARRTGGTEAFFGQGTRLTVV.

The V call is TRBV3-1, the J call TRBJ1-2, with 7 nucleotides matching TRBD1. V was pared by 0 bases and J by 8 bases, with 9 bases of the junction left unmatched. In germline, CDR1 is LGHDT, CDR2 YNNKEL (reference sequence). The CDR3 has 15 amino acids. This CDR3 reads CASSQDAVNRGGYTF. The CDR3 nucleotides are TGTGCCAGCAGCCAAGACGCAGTCAACAGGGGAGGCTACACCTTC.

The chain joins TRBV7-9 to TRBJ2-7; 10 nucleotides agree with TRBD2. CDR1 and CDR2 from the germline V gene are SEHNR and FQNEAQ (reference sequence). After removal of 2 bases from V and 10 bases from J, the junction contained 8 bases not matched to a gene. The CDR3 length is 14 residues. In nucleotides, the CDR3 is TGTGCCAGCAGCTTACTCCTTAGCGGGAGGCCTCAGTACTTC. Protein sequence: CASSLLLSGRPQYF.

Only a few counts were recorded for this clonotype. The gene calls are TRBV12-5 and TRBJ2-1; D perhaps matches TRBD2 (6 bases). Looked up from germline, CDR1 is LGHNT and CDR2 is FRNRAP. The CDR3 is 13 amino acids. Trimming cost V 0 bases and J 8 bases, with 8 bases left between them. As DNA, the CDR3 is TGTGCTAGTGGTTTGGTGGAGGGGCATGAGCAGTTCTTC. Translation: CASGLVEGHEQFF.

This chain joins TRBV29-1 and TRBJ2-3; TRBD2 matches 9 bases. V gave up 7 bases and J gave up 0 bases; unmatched junction bases: 8. This CDR3 has 15 residues. The germline V gene encodes CDR1 SQVTM and CDR2 ANQGSEA. CDR3 sequence (DNA): TGCAGCGGCTTGACTAGCGGAGCTAGCACAGATACGCAGTATTTT. It encodes CSGLTSGASTDTQYF.